The source of this T cell receptor (beta chain) is a study of PD-L1 blockade in urothelial cancer (dated by TCRdb to 2016 to 2017). About the full investigation: Every patient began therapy in about 2014 and was given atezolizumab 1,200 mg intravenously every 3 weeks. TCR sequencing covered pretreatment tumor samples and matched, serially collected peripheral blood taken before and after atezolizumab treatment. Blood samples were analyzed at two time points: 3 weeks after treatment start (second dose) and 6 weeks after treatment start. A median of 141,255 T cells and some 82,000 unique TCRs was obtained from blood samples, and a median clonality of 0.080 was observed. Durable clinical benefit was achieved by nine patients and was not achieved by 20 patients. Patients had an ECOG performance status of 0 or 1 and had received between 0 and 3 prior chemotherapy regimens. In the same patients, whole exome sequencing and RNA sequencing of pretreatment tumors were performed in addition to TCR sequencing. About 90% of the roughly 29 patients were identified as males with urothelial cancer of bladder origin, and a prior smoking history was reported by 18 of 29 patients. Somatic, immune and clinical correlates of response to PD-L1 blockade with atezolizumab in urothelial cancer were the focus of an exploratory multi-omic analysis. Durable clinical benefit was defined as progression-free survival longer than 6 months, and TCR features were also tested against progression-free and overall survival. Pretreatment blood TCR-seq was available for fewer than 30 patients, at least one posttreatment blood collection was obtained for some 24 patients, and tumor TCR-seq was available for some 24 patients.

Synthetic TCR analog templates were spiked into each PCR so that absolute template abundance could be estimated from read counts. TCRbeta CDR3 regions were amplified from genomic DNA with bias-controlled V and J gene primers using the immunoSEQ assay. Rearranged TCRbeta segments were sequenced at approximately 20X coverage. Regarding the original processing steps: Sequencing errors were corrected by clustering and CDR3s were annotated against IMGT to assign V, D and J genes. Out-of-frame and stop-codon sequences were excluded, and only productive TCRbeta rearrangements were used in downstream analyses. To compute clonality, Shannon entropy was normalized by the log of the number of unique productive sequences and then subtracted from one. Fisher's exact test with Benjamini-Hochberg correction, at a threshold of adjusted p below 0.01, was used to find clones that differed between time points or between blood and tumor. TCRdb mirrors the immuneACCESS table, restricted to in-frame sequences. Some clones are absent from its copies; in checked studies, under half trace to an unresolved V gene, and the reason for the others is unknown. V and J calls and clone size come straight from that table; D and trimming were deduced from the DNA. The sample has about 80,000 clones on record, approximately 86% of them singletons. Of the sample, around 5% falls within the top ten clones.

As encoded in the germline V gene (reference sequence), CDR1 is LNHDA while CDR2 is SQIVND. Trimming leaves V shorter by 6 bases and J shorter by 9 bases, with the junction holding 11 bases beyond the gene matches. Measured from the cysteine to the phenylalanine, the CDR3 is 14 residues long. The only DNA kept is the CDR3, 42 bases in frame from the first base. General conclusions and limits of the study: Greater expansion of tumor-associated TCR clones in peripheral blood 3 weeks after the start of treatment was observed in patients with durable benefit (n of about 20, p = 0.022). Improved progression-free and overall survival was associated with having pretreatment peripheral blood TCR clonality below the median. Because the sample size was small (n ≈ 27) and many of the analyses were exploratory, the results are meant to be hypothesis-generating.

A total of roughly 31 patients with locally advanced or metastatic urothelial carcinoma, treated at Memorial Sloan Kettering on a trial protocol, made up the cohort. Peripheral blood mononuclear cells were collected from each patient pretreatment and during treatment, giving between 1 and 8 total time points per patient. The Qiagen DNeasy Blood extraction kit was used to purify genomic DNA from total PBMCs and tumor samples. PBMCs were collected pretreatment and during treatment, and were isolated and stored as previously described. As for this clone: Its binding antigen is unknown. No base quality information exists; no much larger clone differs at one position.

The sequences come from PBMCs, collected around atezolizumab (anti-PD-L1) treatment. The chain links TRBV19 with TRBJ2-1; the junction holds 7 bases that match TRBD2. This receptor was obtained from a woman in her 70s with urothelial cancer. The DNA sequence is as follows: TGTGCCAGTAGCTACACATTTGGGGGGGGTGAGCAGTTCTTC. Translated, this gives CASSYTFGGGEQFF.